This T cell receptor beta chain was sequenced during a study of shared clonotypes between healthy human individuals. At the level of the study: Each donor contributed plates that comprised three CD4 naive, three CD4 memory, two CD8 naive and one CD8 memory. Findings of the study overall: With a few donors compared, around 5.4% of naive CD4 clonotypes were shared.

All donors were healthy HIV-negative adults lacking recent acute infections or vaccinations. About this clone: Its target is not known.

Germline V lookup: CDR1 SEHNR, CDR2 FQNEAQ (reference sequence). There are 15 residues in the CDR3. V was trimmed by 0 bases and J by 2 bases, leaving 10 bases between them. It was across several immunoSEQ plates that each subset's genomic DNA was evenly split. TCRdb keeps only in-frame clones here, not all; method: immunoSEQ multiplex PCR. The sample contains fewer than 1.4 million clones, more than 75% of which appear only once. The V and J genes are TRBV7-9 and TRBJ2-5; D gene uncertain. The clonotype originates from a man between 18 and 35 years old in good health. Some clones in this sample may be carry-over from other donors' samples. Material: memory CD4+ T cells from PBMCs. As to subset: CD45RA-negative fraction. The CDR3 DNA reads as TGTGCCAGCAGCTTAGCGAACAGCGCTCAAGAGACCCAGTACTTC. This gives the protein CASSLANSAQETQYF.